The entry below gives a single T cell receptor (beta chain) sequence along with its context. Antigen: not known. Germline V lookup: CDR1 SGDLS, CDR2 YYNGEE. The CDR3 loop spans 10 amino acids. The V end was cut by 7 bases, the J end by 12 bases, with 11 bases between. The PCR made use of 60 Vbeta and 13 Jbeta primers. Clones were read by immunoSEQ multiplex PCR, and TCRdb kept only the in-frame ones, dropping some. The table has about 200,000 clones, approximately 78% seen once. These data are taken from a study of cytomegalovirus exposure and HLA in healthy donors. Overall study findings and caveats: In a later analysis, an Asian-associated ancestry cluster reportedly showed fewer N-insertions than the 666-donor mean.

J is TRBJ2-1 and V is TRBV9; D perhaps matches TRBD2 (5 bases). This TCR came from a man in his thirties or forties in good health and CMV-seronegative. Sequencing used PBMCs. For the CDR3, the DNA is TGTGCCAGCGGCACCCGGGGGCAGTTCTTC. It yields the protein CASGTRGQFF.